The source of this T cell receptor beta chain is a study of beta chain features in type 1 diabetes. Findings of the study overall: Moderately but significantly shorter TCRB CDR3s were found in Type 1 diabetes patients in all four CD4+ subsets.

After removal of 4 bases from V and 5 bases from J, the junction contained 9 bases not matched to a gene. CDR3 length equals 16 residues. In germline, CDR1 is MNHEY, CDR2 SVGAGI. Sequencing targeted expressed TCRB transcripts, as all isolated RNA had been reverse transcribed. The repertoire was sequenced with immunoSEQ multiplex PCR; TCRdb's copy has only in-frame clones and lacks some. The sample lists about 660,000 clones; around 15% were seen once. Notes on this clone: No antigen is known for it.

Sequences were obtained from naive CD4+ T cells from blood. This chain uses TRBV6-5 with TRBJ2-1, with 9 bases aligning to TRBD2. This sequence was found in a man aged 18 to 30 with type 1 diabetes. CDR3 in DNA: TGTGCCAGCAGTTTCCTGCGGACTAGCGAGCACAATGAGCAGTTCTTC. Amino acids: CASSFLRTSEHNEQFF.